The clone carrying this TCR beta chain was recorded once. Per germline, CDR1 MNHEY and CDR2 SMNVEV (reference sequence). This CDR3 has 13 amino acids. Trimming shortened V by 5 bases and J by 1 base, and 8 bases separated the two germline ends. This specimen comes from a study of technical replicates of blood from a handful of donors. The repertoire was sequenced with immunoSEQ multiplex PCR; TCRdb's copy has only in-frame clones and lacks some. This sample has 75,000 to 95,000 clones, with around 94% found just once. The specimen was T cells isolated from PBMCs. This sequence joins TRBV27 and TRBJ1-2; perhaps TRBD1 as D (5 bases). This sequence was found in a human donor in good health. Written as DNA, the CDR3 is TGTGCCAGCAGTCCGACAGATAACTATGGCTACACCTTC. Residues: CASSPTDNYGYTF.